This entry lists 27 T cell receptor beta chains sequenced from one sample in a study of CD8 T cells in Susac syndrome. An input of roughly 0.5 to 1 ug of RNA was subjected to reverse transcription using random hexamers. One entry per CDR3 protein results from TCRdb running MiXCR on the immunoSEQ multiplex PCR reads. The sample includes 73,000 or so distinct CDR3 sequences, about 95% seen only once; the top ten take 0.35% to 0.4%. Material: CD8+ T cells from PBMCs. Receptors were obtained from a human donor with multiple sclerosis.

J is TRBJ2-3 and V is TRBV6-2 or TRBV6-3; D possibly corresponds to TRBD2 (7 bases). Between the trimmed V and J ends, which lost 5 bases and 2 bases, there was a span of 11 bases. The V gene's germline CDR1 is MNHEY and CDR2 SVGEGT. This CDR3 is 14 amino acids long. CDR3 protein: CASSRGGDTDTQYF. The CDR3 nucleotides are TGTGCCAGCAGTCGCGGGGGCGACACAGATACGCAGTATTTT.

The chain combines TRBV29-1 with TRBJ1-1; possibly TRBD1 for D (6 bases). Trimming shortened V by 7 bases and J by 6 bases, and 12 bases separated the two germline ends. From germline, CDR1 is SQVTM and CDR2 ANQGSEA. The CDR3 has 11 residues. CDR3 residues: CSAQGSAEAFF. The DNA of the CDR3 is TGCAGCGCACAGGGTTCCGCTGAAGCTTTCTTT.

This chain links TRBV20-1 with TRBJ2-5; D gene ambiguous. Trimming pared 1 base from V and 2 bases from J, leaving 11 bases between. Per germline, CDR1 DFQATT and CDR2 SNEGSKA (reference sequence). The CDR3 length is 14 residues. The CDR3 here is CSARVPQLQETQYF. In nucleotides, the CDR3 is TGCAGTGCTAGAGTCCCCCAGCTACAAGAGACCCAGTACTTC.

This clonotype was detected only once. The rearrangement joins TRBV27 to TRBJ2-2; 8 positions agree with TRBD2. With 5 bases clipped from V and 6 bases from J, the junction kept 8 bases outside the gene matches. The CDR3 runs to 15 residues. Germline CDR1 and CDR2: MNHEY and SMNVEV (reference sequence). CDR3 loop: CASSPGTRGAGELFF. CDR3 nucleotides: TGTGCCAGCAGTCCCGGGACTAGGGGCGCCGGGGAGCTGTTTTTT.

The chain employs TRBV9 and TRBJ1-2, with D unresolved. Looked up from germline, CDR1 is SGDLS and CDR2 is YYNGEE. Between the trimmed V and J ends, which lost 3 bases and 12 bases, there was a span of 12 bases. This CDR3 is built from 11 residues. The CDR3 region is CASSGPERDTF. The CDR3 region has the DNA TGTGCCAGCAGCGGGCCTGAGAGGGACACCTTC.

This sequence joins TRBV12-3 or TRBV12-4 and TRBJ1-5; 10 bases are shared with TRBD1. The CDR3 loop spans 15 amino acids. The V and J ends lost 5 bases and 4 bases, in that order; junction bases with no gene match: 5. The CDR3 reads CASSRTGGKNQPQHF. CDR3 bases: TGTGCCAGCAGTCGGACAGGGGGTAAAAATCAGCCCCAGCATTTT.

The chain carries TRBV7-9 and TRBJ2-3; 13 bases are a match to TRBD2. The length of the CDR3 is 16 residues. Trimming cost V 3 bases and J 8 bases; bases outside gene matches: 8. Germline assignment: CDR1 SEHNR and CDR2 FQNEAQ (reference sequence). The CDR3 region has the DNA TGTGCCAGCAGCTTCGGACTAGCGGGAGAGTCGGGTACGCAGTATTTT. Encoded protein: CASSFGLAGESGTQYF.

CDR3 bases: TGTGCCAGCAGTTACCTGGGACAGATTGCAACTAATGAAAAACTGTTTTTT. This codes for CASSYLGQIATNEKLFF. V gene TRBV6-5 combines with J gene TRBJ1-4; 7 nucleotides align to TRBD1. Germline V gene lookup returns CDR1 MNHEY and CDR2 SVGAGI. The CDR3 covers 17 residues. Trimming at V came to 2 bases and at J to 0 bases, leaving 6 bases not matched to a gene.

The genes are TRBV27 and TRBJ2-3; no clear D gene. Per germline, CDR1 MNHEY and CDR2 SMNVEV (reference sequence). This CDR3 contains 12 residues. Trimming cost V 5 bases and J 6 bases, with 9 bases left between them. CDR3 bases: TGTGCCAGCAGTACCCTTCGGGATACGCAGTATTTT. Translation gives CASSTLRDTQYF.

This sequence joins TRBV9 and TRBJ1-5; 9 bases agree with TRBD1. V dropped 3 bases and J dropped 5; count of bases not matched to a gene: 3. The length of the CDR3 is 14 residues. The V gene's germline CDR1 is SGDLS and CDR2 YYNGEE. DNA of the CDR3: TGTGCCAGCAGCGCCGACAGGGGGGATCAGCCCCAGCATTTT. Amino acid sequence: CASSADRGDQPQHF.

V and J are TRBV12-3 or TRBV12-4 and TRBJ2-4; D uncertain. V gave up 2 bases and J gave up 3 bases, with 8 bases separating them. The CDR3 is 14 residues long. DNA of the CDR3: TGTGCCAGCAGTTTACGTGTACTCAAAAACATTCAGTACTTC. It is translated as CASSLRVLKNIQYF.

The rearrangement links TRBV3-1 to TRBJ2-1, with unresolved D. The CDR3 is made up of 17 amino acids. The germline V gene encodes CDR1 LGHDT and CDR2 YNNKEL (reference sequence). V gave up 0 bases and J gave up 6 bases, with 18 bases separating them. The CDR3 protein is CASSQESDLWAVNEQFF. The CDR3 region has the DNA TGTGCCAGCAGCCAAGAGAGTGATCTGTGGGCCGTCAATGAGCAGTTCTTC.

The rearrangement links TRBV9 to TRBJ1-2; D is undetermined. Trimming removed 1 base from V and 6 bases from J, with 19 bases in between. Germline V gene sequence: CDR1 SGDLS, CDR2 YYNGEE. CDR3 length equals 16 residues. The CDR3 region is CASSVLRTLSEDGYTF. The CDR3 nucleotides read TGTGCCAGCAGCGTACTCCGGACGCTCTCCGAGGATGGCTACACCTTC.

V and J are TRBV6-2 or TRBV6-3 and TRBJ2-2, with 11 nucleotides matching TRBD2. V was clipped by 6 bases and J by 5 bases; unmatched bases: 5. Germline values: CDR1 MNHEY, CDR2 SVGEGT. CDR3 length: 15 amino acids. CDR3 in amino acids: CASSLSGGATGELFF. In DNA form, the CDR3 reads TGTGCCAGCAGCCTTAGCGGGGGGGCTACCGGGGAGCTGTTTTTT.

This rearrangement joins TRBV12-5 to TRBJ1-1; the D gene is possibly TRBD1 (5 bases). The CDR3 has 15 amino acids. V shed 1 base and J shed 1 base, with 10 bases lying between them. The V gene's germline CDR1 is LGHNT and CDR2 FRNRAP. The chain's CDR3 is CASGLAGLGNTEAFF. The CDR3 DNA follows: TGTGCTAGTGGTTTGGCGGGACTGGGGAACACTGAAGCTTTCTTT.

The chain couples TRBV30 to TRBJ1-2; D ambiguous. CDR3 length: 10 residues. Germline CDR1 reads GTSNPN; CDR2 reads SVGIG (reference sequence). Trimming stripped 6 bases from V and 6 bases from J, with 8 bases between. CDR3 region: CACGENGYTF. The DNA for the CDR3 is TGTGCCTGTGGGGAGAATGGCTACACCTTC.

The J gene is TRBJ1-1, the V gene TRBV27; possible D gene TRBD1, 5 bases. The CDR3 has 14 residues. The germline CDR1 and CDR2 sequences are MNHEY and SMNVEV (reference sequence). V lost 8 bases and J 1 base, leaving 14 bases between the germline ends. The CDR3 sequence: CASGSLGGNTEAFF. The CDR3 DNA follows: TGTGCCAGCGGATCCTTGGGGGGGAACACTGAAGCTTTCTTT.

V gene TRBV19 combines with J gene TRBJ2-7; D not certain. Germline CDR1 reads LNHDA; CDR2 reads SQIVND (reference sequence). V was shortened by 5 bases and J by 0 bases, with 11 bases between the two germline ends. CDR3 size: 14 residues. The CDR3 here is CASSPSRASYEQYF. CDR3 sequence (DNA): TGTGCCAGTAGTCCCAGTCGGGCCTCCTACGAGCAGTACTTC.

The DNA for the CDR3 is TGTGCCAGCAGCCAAGAGGGAGGGCAGCGCGGGGGAGATACGCAGTATTTT. It encodes CASSQEGGQRGGDTQYF. The chain combines TRBV3-1 with TRBJ2-3, with TRBD2 identical over 7 bases. The germline V gene encodes CDR1 LGHDT and CDR2 YNNKEL (reference sequence). This CDR3 is 17 amino acids long. Trimming removed 0 bases from V and 5 bases from J; junction bases left unmatched: 11.

The rearrangement links TRBV25-1 to TRBJ2-5; TRBD2 aligns across 7 bases. Germline loops: CDR1 MGHDK, CDR2 SYGVNS. V trimming: 5 bases; J trimming: 5 bases; junction bases outside the gene matches: 11. CDR3 length: 15 residues. The DNA of the CDR3 is TGTGCCAGCAGTATAAGGACCGCCGGGGGGGAGACCCAGTACTTC. It specifies CASSIRTAGGETQYF. The full variable domain, its missing parts supplied by reference TRBV25-1 and TRBJ2-5, is EADIYQTPRYLVIGTGKKITLECSQTMGHDKMYWYQQDPGMELHLIHYSYGVNSTEKGDLSSESTVSRIRTEHFPLTLESARPSHTSQYLCASSIRTAGGETQYFGPGTRLLVL.

The chain recombines TRBV29-1 with TRBJ2-1; no reliable D call. V was trimmed by 3 bases and J by 1 base, leaving 13 bases between them. The CDR3 extends over 15 amino acids. Germline V gene sequence: CDR1 SQVTM, CDR2 ANQGSEA. The CDR3 loop reads CSVEGAARSYNEQFF. For the CDR3, the DNA is TGCAGCGTTGAGGGTGCGGCTAGATCCTACAATGAGCAGTTCTTC.

V and J are TRBV15 and TRBJ1-5, with D maybe TRBD1 (5 bases). Germline CDR1 LNHNV, CDR2 YYDKDF (reference sequence). The CDR3 has 15 residues. Trimming shortened V by 0 bases and J by 2 bases, and 8 bases separated the two germline ends. This CDR3 is CATSRDLGGNQPQHF. Written as DNA, the CDR3 is TGTGCCACCAGCAGAGACCTGGGGGGCAATCAGCCCCAGCATTTT.

This rearrangement joins TRBV9 to TRBJ2-7; tentative D call: TRBD2 (9 bases). This CDR3 is 15 amino acids long. V lost 7 bases to trimming and J lost 7 bases, with 24 bases between them. Germline CDR1 SGDLS, CDR2 YYNGEE. The CDR3 is CASSGGGGASLEQYF. The CDR3 DNA sequence: TGTGCCAGCTCAGGGGGCGGGGGGGCGAGTCTTGAGCAGTACTTC.

The J gene is TRBJ1-2, the V gene TRBV7-9, with D hard to call. Germline V gene lookup returns CDR1 SEHNR and CDR2 FQNEAQ (reference sequence). This CDR3 region has 14 residues. V lost 5 bases and J lost 3, with 13 bases in between. The CDR3 reads CASSGPRDHYGYTF. The DNA for the CDR3 is TGTGCCAGCAGCGGCCCCCGGGATCACTATGGCTACACCTTC.

CDR3: CASSASAGTRYPDTQYF. The CDR3 coding sequence is TGTGCCAGCAGCGCCTCGGCCGGGACTAGATATCCAGATACGCAGTATTTT. The rearrangement uses TRBV9 and TRBJ2-3; 8 bases fit TRBD2. This CDR3 comprises 17 residues. V shed 3 bases, J shed 4 bases, and the junction held 13 bases outside the gene matches. Germline V gene sequence: CDR1 SGDLS, CDR2 YYNGEE.

The chain employs TRBV4-1 and TRBJ1-1, with 11 bases lining up with TRBD1. Germline V gene lookup returns CDR1 MGHRA and CDR2 YSYEKL. The V segment lost 4 bases and the J segment 3 bases; nucleotides outside the gene matches: 4. The CDR3 sequence is 15 residues long. CDR3 nucleotide sequence: TGCGCCAGCAGCCTTTGGGACAGGGGGGACACTGAAGCTTTCTTT. Residues: CASSLWDRGDTEAFF.

The J gene is TRBJ2-7, the V gene TRBV27; D unresolved. Trimming took off 3 bases at V and 6 bases at J, with 15 bases between the two ends. The length of the CDR3 is 14 residues. Germline lookup yields CDR1 MNHEY and CDR2 SMNVEV (reference sequence). The CDR3 DNA is TGTGCCAGCAGTTTGGGCATCAGGCTTTTCGAGCAGTACTTC. Protein product: CASSLGIRLFEQYF.